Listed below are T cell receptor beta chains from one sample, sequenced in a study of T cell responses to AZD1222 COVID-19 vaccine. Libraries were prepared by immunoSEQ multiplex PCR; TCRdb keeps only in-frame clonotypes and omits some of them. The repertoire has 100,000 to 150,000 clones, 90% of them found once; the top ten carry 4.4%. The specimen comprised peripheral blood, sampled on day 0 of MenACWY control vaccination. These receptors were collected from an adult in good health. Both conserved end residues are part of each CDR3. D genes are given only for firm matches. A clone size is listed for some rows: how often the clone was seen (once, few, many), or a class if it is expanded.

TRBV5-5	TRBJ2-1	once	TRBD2	TGTGCCAGCAGCTTGGTAATCGTCGGGGGGAGTGAGCAGTTCTTC	CASSLVIVGGSEQFF
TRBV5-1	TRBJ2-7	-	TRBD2	TGCGCCAGCAGCTTGGAGGGCGGGAGGATAGGCGAGCAGTACTTC	CASSLEGGRIGEQYF
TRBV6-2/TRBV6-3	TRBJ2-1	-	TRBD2	TGTGCCAGCAGTTACTCTTTCCCTAGCGGGAGGGCTGGTGAGCAGTTCTTC	CASSYSFPSGRAGEQFF
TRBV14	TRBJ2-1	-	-	TGTGCCAGCAGCCAATTTGGGTATGAGCAGTTCTTC	CASSQFGYEQFF
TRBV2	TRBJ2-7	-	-	TGTGCCAGCAGAGGAGACAGCCTCTTGGGCGAGCAGTACTTC	CASRGDSLLGEQYF
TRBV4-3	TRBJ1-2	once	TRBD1	TGCGCCAGCAGCCAAGATGGTGGGACAGGGAGCTATGGCTACACCTTC	CASSQDGGTGSYGYTF
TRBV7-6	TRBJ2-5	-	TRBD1	TGTGCCAGCAGCCGCGACAGGGGGCCGGGAGAGACCCAGTACTTC	CASSRDRGPGETQYF
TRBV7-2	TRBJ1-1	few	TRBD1	TGTGCCAGCAGCTTAGCCTATGGGACAGAGGGGCAAATGGGCGCTTTCTTT	CASSLAYGTEGQMGAFF
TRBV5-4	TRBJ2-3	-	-	TGTGCCAGCAGCTCGGCCGGGACTTCTAGCACAGATACGCAGTATTTT	CASSSAGTSSTDTQYF
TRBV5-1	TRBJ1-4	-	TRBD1	TGCGCCAGCAGCACCGGGACAGGGAGTGAAAAACTGTTTTTT	CASSTGTGSEKLFF
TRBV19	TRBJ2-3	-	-	TGTGCCAGTAGTAAGGGGATCCGTCAAGGGGATACGCAGTATTTT	CASSKGIRQGDTQYF
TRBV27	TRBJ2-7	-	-	TGTGCCAGCAGTTTCTCGTTGGGAATCTACGAGCAGTACTTC	CASSFSLGIYEQYF
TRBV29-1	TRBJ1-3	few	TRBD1	TGCAGCGTCATCCGACAGGGGGGAAACACCATATATTTT	CSVIRQGGNTIYF
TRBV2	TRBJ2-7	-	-	TGTGCCAGCAGTCCGACAGGTGGCGAGCAGTACTTC	CASSPTGGEQYF
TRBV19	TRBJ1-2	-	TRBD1	TGTGCCAGTAGTATAGCGGACAGGGGTAGGGTTGGCTACACCTTC	CASSIADRGRVGYTF
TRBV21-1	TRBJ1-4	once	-	TGTGCCAGCAGCAGCAACATCGCGACTAATGAAAAACTGTTTTTT	CASSSNIATNEKLFF
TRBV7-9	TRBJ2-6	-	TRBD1	TGTGCCAGCAGCCCGGACAGGGCTACTGGTGGGGCCAACGTCCTGACTTTC	CASSPDRATGGANVLTF
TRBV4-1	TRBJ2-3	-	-	TGCGCCAGCAGCAGGGGCCAATCTGGTTGGGTCACAGATACGCAGTATTTT	CASSRGQSGWVTDTQYF
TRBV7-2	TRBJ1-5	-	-	TGTGCCAGCAGCTTAGAGGGTTACCAGCCCCAGCATTTT	CASSLEGYQPQHF
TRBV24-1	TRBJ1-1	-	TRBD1	TGTGCCACCAGTGTTACAGGGGCGGAAGCTTTCTTT	CATSVTGAEAFF
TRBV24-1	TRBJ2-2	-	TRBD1	TGTGCCACCAGTGACCCAGCGCCAGTCCTACAGGGGCTTGCGAACACCGGGGAGCTGTTTTTT	CATSDPAPVLQGLANTGELFF
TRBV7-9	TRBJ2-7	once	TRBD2	TGTGCCAGCAGCCCGAGCGGGGGGGAACCCTACGAGCAGTACTTC	CASSPSGGEPYEQYF